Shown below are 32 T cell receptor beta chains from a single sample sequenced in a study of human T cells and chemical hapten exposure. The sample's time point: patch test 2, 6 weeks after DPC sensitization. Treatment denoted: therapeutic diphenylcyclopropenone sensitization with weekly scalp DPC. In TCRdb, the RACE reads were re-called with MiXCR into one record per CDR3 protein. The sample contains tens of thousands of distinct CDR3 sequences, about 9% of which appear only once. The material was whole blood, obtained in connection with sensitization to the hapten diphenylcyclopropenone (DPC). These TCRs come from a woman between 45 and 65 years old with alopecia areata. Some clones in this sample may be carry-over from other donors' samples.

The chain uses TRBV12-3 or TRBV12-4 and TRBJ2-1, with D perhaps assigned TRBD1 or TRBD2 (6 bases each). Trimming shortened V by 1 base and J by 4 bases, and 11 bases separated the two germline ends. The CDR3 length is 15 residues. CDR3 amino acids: CASSLGGAPYNEQFF. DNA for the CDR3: TGTGCCAGCAGTTTAGGGGGGGCTCCATACAATGAGCAGTTCTTC.

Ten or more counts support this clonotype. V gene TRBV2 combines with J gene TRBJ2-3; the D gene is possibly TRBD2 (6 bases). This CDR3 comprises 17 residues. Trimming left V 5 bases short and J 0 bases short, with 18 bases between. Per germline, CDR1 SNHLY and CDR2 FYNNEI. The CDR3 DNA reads TGTGCCAGCAGTAGAGGAGGTTGGGGGGAGAGCACAGATACGCAGTATTTT. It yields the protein CASSRGGWGESTDTQYF.

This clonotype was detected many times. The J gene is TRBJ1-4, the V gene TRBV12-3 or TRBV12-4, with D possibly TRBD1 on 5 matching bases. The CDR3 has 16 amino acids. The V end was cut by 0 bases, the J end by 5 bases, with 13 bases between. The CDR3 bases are TGTGCCAGCAGTTTAGCGCTTTCAGGGTGGAATGAAAAACTGTTTTTT. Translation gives CASSLALSGWNEKLFF.

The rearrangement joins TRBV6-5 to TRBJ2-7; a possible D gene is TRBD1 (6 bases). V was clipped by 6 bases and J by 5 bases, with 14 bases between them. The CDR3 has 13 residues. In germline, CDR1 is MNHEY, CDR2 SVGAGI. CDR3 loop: CASSLTGFHEQYF. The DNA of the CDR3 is TGTGCCAGCAGCCTAACAGGGTTCCACGAGCAGTACTTC.

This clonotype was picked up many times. The CDR3 coding sequence is TGCGCCAGCAGCCAAGAATTGGGGCTAAGGGGTGAGGGCTACACCTTC. Protein: CASSQELGLRGEGYTF. This rearrangement joins TRBV4-1 to TRBJ1-2; tentatively, D is TRBD1 (5 bases). Trimming pared 0 bases from V and 8 bases from J, leaving 19 bases between. Per the germline V gene, CDR1 is MGHRA and CDR2 is YSYEKL. The CDR3 length is 16 residues.

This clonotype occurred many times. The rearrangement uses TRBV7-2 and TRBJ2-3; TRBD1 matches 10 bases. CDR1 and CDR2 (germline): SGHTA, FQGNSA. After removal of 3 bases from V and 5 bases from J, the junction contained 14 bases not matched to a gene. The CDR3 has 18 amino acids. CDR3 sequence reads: CASSLRNAGTGARDTQYF. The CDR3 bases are TGTGCCAGCAGCTTGAGAAATGCCGGGACAGGGGCAAGAGATACGCAGTATTTT.

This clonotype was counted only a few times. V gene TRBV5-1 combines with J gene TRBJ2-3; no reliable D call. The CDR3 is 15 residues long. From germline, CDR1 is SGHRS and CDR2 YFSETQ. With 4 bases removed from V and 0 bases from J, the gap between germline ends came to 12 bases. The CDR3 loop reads CASSPGGVSTDTQYF. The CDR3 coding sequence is TGCGCCAGCAGCCCAGGTGGGGTAAGCACAGATACGCAGTATTTT.

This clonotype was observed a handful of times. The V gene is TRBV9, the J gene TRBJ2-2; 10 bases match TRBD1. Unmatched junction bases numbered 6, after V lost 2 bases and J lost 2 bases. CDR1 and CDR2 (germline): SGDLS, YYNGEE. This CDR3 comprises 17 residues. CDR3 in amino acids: CASSVGDRGFNTGELFF. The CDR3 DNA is TGTGCCAGCAGCGTGGGGGACAGGGGCTTCAACACCGGGGAGCTGTTTTTT.

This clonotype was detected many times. The CDR3 DNA reads TGTGCCAGCAGCATTAGTTTTACAGATACGCAGTATTTT. Translation: CASSISFTDTQYF. This chain links TRBV11-2 with TRBJ2-3; D gene ambiguous. The CDR3 length is 13 residues. Trimming stripped 5 bases from V and 3 bases from J, with 9 bases between. The germline V gene encodes CDR1 SGHAT and CDR2 FQNNGV.

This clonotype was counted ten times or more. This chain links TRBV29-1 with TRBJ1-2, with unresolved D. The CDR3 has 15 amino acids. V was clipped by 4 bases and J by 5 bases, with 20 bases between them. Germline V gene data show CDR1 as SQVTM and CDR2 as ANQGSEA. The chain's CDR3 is CSVVPRASLTYGYTF. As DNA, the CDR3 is TGCAGCGTTGTTCCAAGGGCCAGTTTGACTTATGGCTACACCTTC.

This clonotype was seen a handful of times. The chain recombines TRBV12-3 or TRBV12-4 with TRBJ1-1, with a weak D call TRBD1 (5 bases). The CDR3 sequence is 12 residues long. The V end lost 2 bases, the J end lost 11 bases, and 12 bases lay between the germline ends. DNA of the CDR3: TGTGCCAGCAGTTTATTGGGGACTGGTGCTTTCTTT. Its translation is CASSLLGTGAFF.

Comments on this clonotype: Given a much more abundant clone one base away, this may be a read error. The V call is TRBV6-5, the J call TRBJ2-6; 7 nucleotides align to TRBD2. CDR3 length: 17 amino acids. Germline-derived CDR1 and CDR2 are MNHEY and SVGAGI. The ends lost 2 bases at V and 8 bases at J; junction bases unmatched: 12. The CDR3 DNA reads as TGTGCCAGCAGTTACGGGGGAGGGGCAGCGGGGACCAACGTCCTGACTTTC. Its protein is CASSYGGGAAGTNVLTF.

CDR3 nucleotide sequence: TGTGCCAGCAGCCAAGACCCAGGGCGGCAAGAGACCCAGTACTTC. Translation: CASSQDPGRQETQYF. The chain employs TRBV4-2 and TRBJ2-5; D is perhaps TRBD1 (5 bases). Deletions cut 0 bases from V and 2 bases from J, with 10 bases between. The CDR3 sequence is 15 residues long. CDR1 and CDR2 (germline): LGHNA, YNFKEQ.

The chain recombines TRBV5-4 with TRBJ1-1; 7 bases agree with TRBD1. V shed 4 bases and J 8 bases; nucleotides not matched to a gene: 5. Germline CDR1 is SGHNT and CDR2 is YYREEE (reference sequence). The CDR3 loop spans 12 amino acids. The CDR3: CASSRTGFEAFF. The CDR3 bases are TGTGCCAGCAGCCGGACAGGCTTCGAAGCTTTCTTT. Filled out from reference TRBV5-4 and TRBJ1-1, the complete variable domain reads ETGVTQSPTHLIKTRGQQVTLRCSSQSGHNTVSWYQQALGQGPQFIFQYYREEENGRGNFPPRFSGLQFPNYSSELNVNALELDDSALYLCASSRTGFEAFFGQGTRLTVV.

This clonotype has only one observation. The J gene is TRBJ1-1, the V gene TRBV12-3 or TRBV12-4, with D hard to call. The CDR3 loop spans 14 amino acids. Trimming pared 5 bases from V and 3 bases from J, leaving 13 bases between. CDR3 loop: CASSGTLSHTEAFF. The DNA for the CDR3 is TGTGCCAGCAGTGGAACGTTGAGCCACACTGAAGCTTTCTTT.

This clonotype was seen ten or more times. The CDR3 sequence is CASSTTASTDTQYF. CDR3 bases: TGTGCCAGCAGTACCACCGCTAGCACAGATACGCAGTATTTT. The rearrangement links TRBV28 to TRBJ2-3, with D unclear. Deletions cut 5 bases from V and 0 bases from J, with 9 bases between. Germline V lookup: CDR1 MDHEN, CDR2 SYDVKM. The length of the CDR3 is 14 residues. Full variable domain (remainder filled in from reference TRBV28 and TRBJ2-3): DVKVTQSSRYLVKRTGEKVFLECVQDMDHENMFWYRQDPGLGLRLIYFSYDVKMKEKGDIPEGYSVSREKKERFSLILESASTNQTSMYLCASSTTASTDTQYFGPGTRLTVL.

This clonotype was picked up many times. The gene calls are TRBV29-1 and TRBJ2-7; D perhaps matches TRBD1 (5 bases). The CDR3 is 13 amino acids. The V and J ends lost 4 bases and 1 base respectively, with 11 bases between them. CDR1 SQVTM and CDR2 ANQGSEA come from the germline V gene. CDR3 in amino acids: CSVAAGWSYEQYF. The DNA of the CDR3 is TGCAGCGTTGCCGCAGGGTGGTCCTACGAGCAGTACTTC.

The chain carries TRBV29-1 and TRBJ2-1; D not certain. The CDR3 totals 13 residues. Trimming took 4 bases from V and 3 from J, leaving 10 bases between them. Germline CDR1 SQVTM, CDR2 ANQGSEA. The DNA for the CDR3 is TGCAGCGTTGGTACAGCCCTCTACAATGAGCAGTTCTTC. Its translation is CSVGTALYNEQFF.

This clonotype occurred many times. The CDR3 here is CASSQGAQPQHF. The CDR3 nucleotides are TGTGCCAGCAGCCAGGGGGCGCAGCCCCAGCATTTT. The rearrangement joins TRBV27 to TRBJ1-5; 8 positions match TRBD1. The V and J ends lost 6 bases and 7 bases, in that order; junction bases with no gene match: 2. The CDR3 extends over 12 amino acids. CDR1 is MNHEY, CDR2 SMNVEV, per germline (reference sequence).

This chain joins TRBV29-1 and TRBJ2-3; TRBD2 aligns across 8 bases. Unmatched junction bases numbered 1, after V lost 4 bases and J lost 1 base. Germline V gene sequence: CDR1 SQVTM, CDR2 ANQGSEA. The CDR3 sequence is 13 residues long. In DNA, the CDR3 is TGCAGCGTTGTTAGCGGGGGCACAGATACGCAGTATTTT. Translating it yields CSVVSGGTDTQYF.

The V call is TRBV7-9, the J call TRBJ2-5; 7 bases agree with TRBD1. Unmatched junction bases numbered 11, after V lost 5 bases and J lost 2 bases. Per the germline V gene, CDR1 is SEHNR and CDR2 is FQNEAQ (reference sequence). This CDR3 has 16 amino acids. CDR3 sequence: CASSLPQDRPQETQYF. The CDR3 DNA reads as TGTGCCAGCAGCCTACCGCAGGACAGGCCACAAGAGACCCAGTACTTC.

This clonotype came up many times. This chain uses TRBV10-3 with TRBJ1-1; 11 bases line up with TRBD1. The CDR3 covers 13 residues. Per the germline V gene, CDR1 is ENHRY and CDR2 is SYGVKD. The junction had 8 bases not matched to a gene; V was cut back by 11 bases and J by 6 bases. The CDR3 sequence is CAAGTGGEAEAFF. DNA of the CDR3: TGTGCCGCCGGGACAGGGGGGGAAGCTGAAGCTTTCTTT.

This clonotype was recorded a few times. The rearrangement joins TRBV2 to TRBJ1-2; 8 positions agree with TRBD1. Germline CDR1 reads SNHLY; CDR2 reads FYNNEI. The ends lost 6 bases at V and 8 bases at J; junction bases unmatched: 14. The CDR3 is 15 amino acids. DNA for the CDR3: TGTGCCAGCAGCCCCGGACAGGGTGGATCGCGAGGCTACACCTTC. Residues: CASSPGQGGSRGYTF.

The CDR3 DNA is TGCGCCAGCAGCCCAGTTAGAGGGCTAGCGGGGGGAAAAAACATTCAGTACTTC. Its protein product is CASSPVRGLAGGKNIQYF. The chain employs TRBV4-1 and TRBJ2-4; 11 bases match TRBD2. The germline CDR1 and CDR2 sequences are MGHRA and YSYEKL. Trimming took 4 bases from V and 4 from J; bases not matched to a gene: 12. The CDR3 consists of 18 residues.

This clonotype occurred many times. In DNA form, the CDR3 reads TGCAGCGTGGAGACTAGCGGGACTCGCGAGACCCAGTACTTC. Residues: CSVETSGTRETQYF. The chain couples TRBV29-1 to TRBJ2-5; the match to TRBD2 covers 11 bases. In germline, CDR1 is SQVTM, CDR2 ANQGSEA. V gave up 6 bases and J gave up 5 bases; unmatched junction bases: 8. This CDR3 is 14 amino acids long.

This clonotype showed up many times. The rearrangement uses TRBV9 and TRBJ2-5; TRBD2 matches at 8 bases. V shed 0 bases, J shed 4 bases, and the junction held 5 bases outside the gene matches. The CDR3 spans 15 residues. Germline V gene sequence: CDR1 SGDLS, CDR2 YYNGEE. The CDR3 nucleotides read TGTGCCAGCAGCGTAGCGGGAGGGGGGCTAGAGACCCAGTACTTC. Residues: CASSVAGGGLETQYF.

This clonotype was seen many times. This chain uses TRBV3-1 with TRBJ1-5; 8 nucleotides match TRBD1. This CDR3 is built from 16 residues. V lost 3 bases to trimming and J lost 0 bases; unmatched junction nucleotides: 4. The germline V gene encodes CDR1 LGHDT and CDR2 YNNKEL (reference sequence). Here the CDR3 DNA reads TGTGCCAGCAGCCAGGGGACAGGTATTAGCAATCAGCCCCAGCATTTT. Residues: CASSQGTGISNQPQHF.

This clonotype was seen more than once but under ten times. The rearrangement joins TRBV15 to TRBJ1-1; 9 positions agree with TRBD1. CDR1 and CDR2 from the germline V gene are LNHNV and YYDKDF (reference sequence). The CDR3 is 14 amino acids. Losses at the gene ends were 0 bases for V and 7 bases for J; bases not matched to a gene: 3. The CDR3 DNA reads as TGTGCCACCAGCAGAGATAGGACAGGGGTTGAAGCTTTCTTT. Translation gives CATSRDRTGVEAFF. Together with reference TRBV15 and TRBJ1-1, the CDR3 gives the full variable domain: DAMVIQNPRYQVTQFGKPVTLSCSQTLNHNVMYWYQQKSSQAPKLLFHYYDKDFNNEADTPDNFQSRRPNTSFCFLDIRSPGLGDTAMYLCATSRDRTGVEAFFGQGTRLTVV.

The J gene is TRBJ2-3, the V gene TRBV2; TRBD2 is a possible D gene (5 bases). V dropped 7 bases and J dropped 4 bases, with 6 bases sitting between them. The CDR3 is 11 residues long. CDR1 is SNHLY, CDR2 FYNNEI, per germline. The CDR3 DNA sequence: TGTGCCAGCACGGAGGCAGATACGCAGTATTTT. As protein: CASTEADTQYF.

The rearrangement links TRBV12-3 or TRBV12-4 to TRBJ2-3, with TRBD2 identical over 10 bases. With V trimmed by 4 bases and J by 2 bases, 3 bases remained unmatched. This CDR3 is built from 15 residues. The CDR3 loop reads CASSSLAGATDTQYF. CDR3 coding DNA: TGTGCCAGCAGTTCTCTAGCGGGGGCCACAGATACGCAGTATTTT.

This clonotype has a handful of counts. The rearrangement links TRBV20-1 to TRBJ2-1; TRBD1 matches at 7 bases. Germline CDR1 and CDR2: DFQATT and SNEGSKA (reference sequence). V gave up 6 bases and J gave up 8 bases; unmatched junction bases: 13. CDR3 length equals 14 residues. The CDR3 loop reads CSAPLPRGSDEQFF. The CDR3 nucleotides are TGCAGTGCCCCGCTCCCCAGGGGGTCGGATGAGCAGTTCTTC.

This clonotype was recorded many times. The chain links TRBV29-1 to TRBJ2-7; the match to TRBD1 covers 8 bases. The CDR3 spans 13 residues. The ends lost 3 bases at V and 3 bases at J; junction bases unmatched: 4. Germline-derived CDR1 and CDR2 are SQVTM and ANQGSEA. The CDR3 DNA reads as TGCAGCGTTGAGTCGGACAGGGACTACGAGCAGTACTTC. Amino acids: CSVESDRDYEQYF.